This is a list of T cell receptor beta chains from one sample in a study of blood T cell repertoires in COVID-19. Repertoires were generated with immunoSEQ multiplex PCR, while TCRdb's copy carries only in-frame clones and drops some. The sample lists approximately 130,000 clones; about 76% were seen once. Sequenced: peripheral blood. Every receptor here comes from an older man with acute or convalescent COVID-19. Each CDR3 is given with its conserved first and last residue. The D gene is left open where the match is weak. Clone sizes are given selectively: once, few, many, or a class where the clone is expanded.

cdr3_length j_call clone_size v_call d_call cdr3_aa cdr3_nt
13 TRBJ2-5 NA TRBV11-2 NA CASSLDLNGAQYF TGTGCCAGCAGCTTAGATCTTAACGGGGCCCAGTACTTC
12 TRBJ2-7 NA TRBV6-6 NA CAIGEGRFEQYF TGTGCCATCGGGGAAGGAAGATTCGAGCAGTACTTC
16 TRBJ2-5 NA TRBV5-5 TRBD1 CASSLSYRGSGETQYF TGTGCCAGCAGCTTGAGTTACAGGGGATCCGGAGAGACCCAGTACTTC
17 TRBJ2-2 NA TRBV7-8 TRBD2 CASSRRLAGGIPAELFF TGTGCCAGCAGCCGAAGACTAGCGGGGGGCATTCCGGCGGAGCTGTTTTTT
15 TRBJ2-1 NA TRBV6-1 TRBD2 CASSEWGGTYNEQFF TGTGCCAGCAGTGAATGGGGGGGTACCTACAATGAGCAGTTCTTC
14 TRBJ1-1 NA TRBV23-1 TRBD1 CASSQRDRNTEAFF TGCGCCAGCAGTCAAAGGGACAGGAACACTGAAGCTTTCTTT
13 TRBJ2-2 few TRBV7-3 NA CASRLGGTGELFF TGTGCCTCGAGGTTAGGGGGCACCGGGGAGCTGTTTTTT
14 TRBJ1-1 NA TRBV11-2 NA CASSLGRGITEAFF TGTGCCAGCAGCTTAGGACGGGGTATCACTGAAGCTTTCTTT
14 TRBJ2-3 NA TRBV9 NA CASSVATSTDTQYF TGTGCCAGCAGCGTAGCTACTAGCACAGATACGCAGTATTTT
13 TRBJ2-5 NA TRBV18 NA CASSPPGQETQYF TGTGCCAGCTCACCCCCGGGACAAGAGACCCAGTACTTC
15 TRBJ1-6 NA TRBV4-3 TRBD1 CASSQDLQGTSPLHF TGCGCCAGCAGCCAAGATCTACAGGGGACTTCACCCCTCCACTTT
13 TRBJ1-5 NA TRBV7-2 NA CASSPNSNQPQHF TGTGCCAGCAGCCCCAATAGCAATCAGCCCCAGCATTTT
17 TRBJ2-7 NA TRBV4-1 NA CASSPEGEPGASYEQYF TGCGCCAGCAGCCCCGAGGGGGAGCCAGGCGCTTCCTACGAGCAGTACTTC
15 TRBJ2-7 few TRBV6-1 TRBD1 CASSEETGGASEQYF TGTGCCAGCAGTGAAGAAACAGGGGGCGCTTCCGAGCAGTACTTC
13 TRBJ2-6 NA TRBV4-1 NA CASSLTGANVLTF TGCGCCAGCAGCCTCACTGGGGCCAACGTCCTGACTTTC
18 TRBJ1-2 NA TRBV18 NA CASSPPFLGRGILLGYTF TGTGCCAGCTCACCACCCTTTCTTGGAAGGGGAATTCTTCTTGGCTACACCTTC
14 TRBJ1-2 NA TRBV5-1 NA CASSSRGGSNGYTF TGCGCCAGCAGCTCCCGAGGGGGTAGTAATGGCTACACCTTC
14 TRBJ1-3 NA TRBV5-6 NA CASTRISSGNTIYF TGTGCCAGCACCCGAATCAGCTCTGGAAACACCATATATTTT
16 TRBJ2-7 few TRBV5-6 NA CASSSFEGLGLYEQYF TGTGCCAGCAGCTCCTTTGAGGGACTGGGCCTATACGAGCAGTACTTC
17 TRBJ2-2 NA TRBV5-5 TRBD2 CASSFRTSGGGTGELFF TGTGCCAGCAGCTTCAGGACTAGCGGGGGAGGTACCGGGGAGCTGTTTTTT
17 TRBJ1-2 NA TRBV4-2 TRBD1 CASSQRGTGGADYGYTF TGTGCCAGCAGCCAAAGGGGGACAGGGGGCGCGGACTATGGCTACACCTTC
14 TRBJ1-2 once TRBV28 TRBD1 CASQSPGQGNGYTF TGTGCCAGCCAAAGTCCCGGACAGGGCAATGGCTACACCTTC
14 TRBJ2-5 NA TRBV5-1 NA CASSLLGRGETQYF TGCGCCAGCAGCTTGTTGGGCAGGGGAGAGACCCAGTACTTC
15 TRBJ2-6 NA TRBV5-1 TRBD1 CASSFDRVGANVLTF TGCGCCAGCAGCTTTGACAGGGTCGGGGCCAACGTCCTGACTTTC
15 TRBJ2-5 NA TRBV2 TRBD1 CASSAQGTVEETQYF TGTGCCAGCAGCGCTCAAGGGACAGTGGAAGAGACCCAGTACTTC
12 TRBJ2-7 NA TRBV6-5 TRBD2 CASLGGLGEQYF TGTGCCAGTTTGGGAGGGCTTGGAGAGCAGTACTTC
13 TRBJ1-2 NA TRBV5-6 NA CASSFGRTYGYTF TGTGCCAGCAGCTTTGGGAGGACCTATGGCTACACCTTC
12 TRBJ2-7 once TRBV2 NA CASSETGYEQYF TGTGCCAGCAGTGAGACGGGTTACGAGCAGTACTTC
15 TRBJ2-1 NA TRBV7-2 TRBD1 CASSSGQGTYNEQFF TGTGCCAGCAGCTCAGGACAGGGGACCTACAATGAGCAGTTCTTC
14 TRBJ1-4 NA TRBV28 NA CASSSRGVNEKLFF TGTGCCAGCAGTTCGCGTGGAGTTAATGAAAAACTGTTTTTT
17 TRBJ2-2 NA TRBV19 TRBD2 CASSHLSGGPSTGELFF TGTGCCAGTAGCCATCTTAGCGGGGGGCCGAGCACCGGGGAGCTGTTTTTT
15 TRBJ1-2 NA TRBV6-1 NA CASSEVGRGSYGYTF TGTGCCAGCAGTGAAGTGGGTAGGGGGTCCTATGGCTACACCTTC
15 TRBJ1-6 NA TRBV6-6 TRBD1 CASRARTGDNSPLHF TGTGCCAGCAGAGCCCGGACAGGGGATAATTCACCCCTCCACTTT
15 TRBJ2-3 NA TRBV5-1 NA CASSFWTPSTDTQYF TGCGCCAGCAGCTTTTGGACACCTAGCACAGATACGCAGTATTTT
18 TRBJ2-2 NA TRBV15 TRBD2 CATSRDPWEAGFTGELFF TGTGCCACCAGCAGAGATCCCTGGGAAGCGGGGTTCACCGGGGAGCTGTTTTTT
14 TRBJ1-1 once TRBV5-1 TRBD1 CASSLGTGLTEAFF TGCGCCAGCAGCCTTGGGACAGGGCTCACTGAAGCTTTCTTT
14 TRBJ1-1 NA TRBV19 TRBD1 CASKVQGVNTEAFF TGTGCCAGTAAGGTACAGGGGGTAAACACTGAAGCTTTCTTT
14 TRBJ1-2 NA TRBV3-1/TRBV3-2 TRBD1 CASSFRTGRYGYTF TGTGCCAGCAGCTTCCGGACAGGGCGGTATGGCTACACCTTC
13 TRBJ1-2 few TRBV19 TRBD1 CASSTPDRDGYTF TGTGCCAGTAGTACCCCGGACAGGGATGGCTACACCTTC
16 TRBJ2-7 few TRBV10-2 NA CASSDWRRGLFYEQYF TGCGCCAGCAGTGATTGGAGGAGGGGCCTCTTCTACGAGCAGTACTTC
15 TRBJ2-3 NA TRBV3-1/TRBV3-2 TRBD2 CASRPRTSSTDTQYF TGTGCCAGCAGACCCCGGACTAGCAGCACAGATACGCAGTATTTT
19 TRBJ2-2 NA TRBV6-6 TRBD1 CASSRRGQGTNRFTGELFF TGTGCCAGCAGTCGGAGGGGACAGGGTACGAACAGGTTCACCGGGGAGCTGTTTTTT
14 TRBJ1-1 NA TRBV30 NA CAWSRGLGNTEAFF TGTGCCTGGAGCCGCGGTTTAGGAAACACTGAAGCTTTCTTT
14 TRBJ1-1 NA TRBV27 NA CASSLRGGGTEAFF TGTGCCAGCAGTTTACGGGGAGGCGGCACTGAAGCTTTCTTT
14 TRBJ2-7 NA TRBV6-1 TRBD1 CASSTGGSGYEQYF TGTGCCAGCAGTACAGGGGGTTCGGGCTACGAGCAGTACTTC
9 TRBJ1-2 NA TRBV6-4 NA CASSDSISF TGTGCCAGCAGTGACTCAATATCCTTC
15 TRBJ2-6 NA TRBV30 TRBD1 CAWNGQVSGANVLTF TGTGCCTGGAATGGACAGGTATCGGGGGCCAACGTCCTGACTTTC
11 TRBJ2-1 NA TRBV5-6 NA CASSFQNEQFF TGTGCCAGCAGCTTTCAAAATGAGCAGTTCTTC
16 TRBJ1-1 NA TRBV19 TRBD1 CASSFRQGVMNTEAFF TGTGCCAGTAGCTTTAGACAGGGTGTCATGAACACTGAAGCTTTCTTT
15 TRBJ2-5 NA TRBV11-2 NA CASSLAAFRQETQYF TGTGCCAGCAGCTTAGCCGCATTCAGACAAGAGACCCAGTACTTC